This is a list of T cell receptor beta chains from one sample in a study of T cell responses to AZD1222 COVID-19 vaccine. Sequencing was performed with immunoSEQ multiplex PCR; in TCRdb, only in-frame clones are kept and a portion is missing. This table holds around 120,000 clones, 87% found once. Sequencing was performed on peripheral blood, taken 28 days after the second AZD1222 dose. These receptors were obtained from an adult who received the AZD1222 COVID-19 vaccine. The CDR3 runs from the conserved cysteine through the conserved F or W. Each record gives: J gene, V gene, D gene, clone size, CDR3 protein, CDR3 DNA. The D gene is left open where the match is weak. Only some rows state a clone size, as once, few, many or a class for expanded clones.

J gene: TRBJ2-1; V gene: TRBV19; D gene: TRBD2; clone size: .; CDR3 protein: CASSIGGTSLNEQFF; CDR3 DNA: TGTGCCAGTAGTATAGGTGGGACTAGTCTCAATGAGCAGTTCTTC
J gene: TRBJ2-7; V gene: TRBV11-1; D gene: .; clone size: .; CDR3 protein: CASSFPASSYEQYF; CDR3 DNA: TGTGCCAGCAGCTTCCCAGCTAGCTCCTACGAGCAGTACTTC
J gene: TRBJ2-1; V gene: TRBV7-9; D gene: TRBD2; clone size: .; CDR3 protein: CASSLRGTSGRAFDEQFF; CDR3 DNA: TGTGCCAGCAGCTTAAGGGGGACTAGCGGGAGGGCTTTCGATGAGCAGTTCTTC
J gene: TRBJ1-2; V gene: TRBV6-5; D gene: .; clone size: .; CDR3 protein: CASSSPLLEVYTF; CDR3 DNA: TGTGCCAGCAGCTCCCCCCTGCTCGAAGTCTACACCTTC
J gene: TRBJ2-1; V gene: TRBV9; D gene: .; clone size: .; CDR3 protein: CASSGPLVDEQFF; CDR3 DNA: TGTGCCAGCAGCGGACCTCTAGTGGATGAGCAGTTCTTC
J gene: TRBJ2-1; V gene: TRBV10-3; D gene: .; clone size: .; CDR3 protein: CAISENLVDNEQFF; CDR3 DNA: TGTGCCATCAGTGAGAATCTGGTCGACAATGAGCAGTTCTTC
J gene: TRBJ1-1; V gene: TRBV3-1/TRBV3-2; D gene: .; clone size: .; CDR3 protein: CASSVKAGTEAFF; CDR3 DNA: TGTGCCAGCAGTGTTAAGGCAGGTACTGAAGCTTTCTTT
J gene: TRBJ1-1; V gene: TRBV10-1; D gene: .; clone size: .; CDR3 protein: CASSEEYSVKAFF; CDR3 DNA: TGCGCCAGCAGTGAAGAGTACAGTGTGAAGGCTTTCTTT
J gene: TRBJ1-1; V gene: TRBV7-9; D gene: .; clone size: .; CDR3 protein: CASSNRTRAVEAFF; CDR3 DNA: TGTGCCAGCAGCAATCGGACAAGAGCGGTTGAAGCTTTCTTT
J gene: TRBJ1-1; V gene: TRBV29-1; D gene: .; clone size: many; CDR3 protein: CSVGWKTEAFF; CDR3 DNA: TGCAGCGTTGGTTGGAAAACTGAAGCTTTCTTT
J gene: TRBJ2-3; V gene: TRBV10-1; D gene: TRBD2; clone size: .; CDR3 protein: CASSGTSGGGDTQYF; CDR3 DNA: TGCGCCAGCAGTGGGACTAGCGGTGGAGGGGATACGCAGTATTTT
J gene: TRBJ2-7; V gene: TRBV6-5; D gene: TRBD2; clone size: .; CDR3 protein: CASSQTSGQSYEQYF; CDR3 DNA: TGTGCCAGCAGTCAGACTAGCGGCCAATCCTACGAGCAGTACTTC
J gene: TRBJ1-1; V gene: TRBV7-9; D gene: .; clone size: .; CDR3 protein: CASSLAGPGVDTEAFF; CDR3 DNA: TGTGCCAGCAGCTTAGCGGGGCCAGGGGTTGACACTGAAGCTTTCTTT
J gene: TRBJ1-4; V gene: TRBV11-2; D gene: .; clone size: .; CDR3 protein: CASSLGSHGGEKLFF; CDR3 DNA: TGTGCCAGCAGCTTAGGGTCACACGGGGGTGAAAAACTGTTTTTT
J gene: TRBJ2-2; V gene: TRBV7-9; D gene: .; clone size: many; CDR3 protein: CASSLVGNTGELFF; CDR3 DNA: TGTGCCAGCAGCTTAGTCGGAAACACCGGGGAGCTGTTTTTT
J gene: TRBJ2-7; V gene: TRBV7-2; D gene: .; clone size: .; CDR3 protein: CASSLGITSSYEQYF; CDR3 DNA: TGTGCCAGCAGCTTAGGAATCACAAGCTCCTACGAGCAGTACTTC
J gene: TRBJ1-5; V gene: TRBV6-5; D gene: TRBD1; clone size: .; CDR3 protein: CASRTGQGSQPQHF; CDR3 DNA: TGTGCCAGCAGGACGGGACAGGGGAGTCAGCCCCAGCATTTT
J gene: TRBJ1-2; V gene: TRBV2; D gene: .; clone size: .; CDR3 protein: CASSEEGNGYTF; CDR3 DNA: TGTGCCAGCAGTGAAGAGGGAAATGGCTACACCTTC